This T cell receptor beta chain was recovered during a study of blood T cell repertoires in COVID-19. In the study overall: In each case, the material was cDNA or gDNA derived from T cells, B-cell-depleted T cells, or PBMCs.

Generated by immunoSEQ multiplex PCR, the TCRdb table keeps only in-frame clones and is missing some. The repertoire consists of 55,000 to 75,000 clones, with 70% to 80% occurring once and the leading ten covering about 20%. This clone has only a few counts. The specimen was peripheral blood. This sequence originates from a man aged 80 or over with active or convalescent COVID-19.

This CDR3 reads CASAETGDNQPQHF. For the CDR3, the DNA is TGCGCCAGCGCTGAGACAGGGGACAATCAGCCCCAGCATTTT. This sequence joins TRBV5-1 and TRBJ1-5; 8 bases line up with TRBD1. V shed 7 bases, J shed 3 bases, and the junction held 6 bases outside the gene matches. Germline lookup yields CDR1 SGHRS and CDR2 YFSETQ. CDR3 length: 14 residues.